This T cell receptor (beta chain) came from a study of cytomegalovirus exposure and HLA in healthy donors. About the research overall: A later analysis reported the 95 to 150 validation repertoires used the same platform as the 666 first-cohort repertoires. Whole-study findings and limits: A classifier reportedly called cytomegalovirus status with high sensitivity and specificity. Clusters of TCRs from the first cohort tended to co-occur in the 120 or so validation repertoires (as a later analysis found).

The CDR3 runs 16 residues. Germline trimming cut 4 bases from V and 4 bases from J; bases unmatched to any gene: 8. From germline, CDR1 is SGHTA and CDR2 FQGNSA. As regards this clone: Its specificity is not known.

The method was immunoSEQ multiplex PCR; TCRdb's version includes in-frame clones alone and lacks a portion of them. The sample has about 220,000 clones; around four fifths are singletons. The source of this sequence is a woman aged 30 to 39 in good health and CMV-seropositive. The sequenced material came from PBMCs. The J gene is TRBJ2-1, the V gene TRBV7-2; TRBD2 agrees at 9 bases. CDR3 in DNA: TGTGCCAGCAGCTCCCAAACTAGCGGGCCTTACAATGAGCAGTTCTTC. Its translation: CASSSQTSGPYNEQFF.